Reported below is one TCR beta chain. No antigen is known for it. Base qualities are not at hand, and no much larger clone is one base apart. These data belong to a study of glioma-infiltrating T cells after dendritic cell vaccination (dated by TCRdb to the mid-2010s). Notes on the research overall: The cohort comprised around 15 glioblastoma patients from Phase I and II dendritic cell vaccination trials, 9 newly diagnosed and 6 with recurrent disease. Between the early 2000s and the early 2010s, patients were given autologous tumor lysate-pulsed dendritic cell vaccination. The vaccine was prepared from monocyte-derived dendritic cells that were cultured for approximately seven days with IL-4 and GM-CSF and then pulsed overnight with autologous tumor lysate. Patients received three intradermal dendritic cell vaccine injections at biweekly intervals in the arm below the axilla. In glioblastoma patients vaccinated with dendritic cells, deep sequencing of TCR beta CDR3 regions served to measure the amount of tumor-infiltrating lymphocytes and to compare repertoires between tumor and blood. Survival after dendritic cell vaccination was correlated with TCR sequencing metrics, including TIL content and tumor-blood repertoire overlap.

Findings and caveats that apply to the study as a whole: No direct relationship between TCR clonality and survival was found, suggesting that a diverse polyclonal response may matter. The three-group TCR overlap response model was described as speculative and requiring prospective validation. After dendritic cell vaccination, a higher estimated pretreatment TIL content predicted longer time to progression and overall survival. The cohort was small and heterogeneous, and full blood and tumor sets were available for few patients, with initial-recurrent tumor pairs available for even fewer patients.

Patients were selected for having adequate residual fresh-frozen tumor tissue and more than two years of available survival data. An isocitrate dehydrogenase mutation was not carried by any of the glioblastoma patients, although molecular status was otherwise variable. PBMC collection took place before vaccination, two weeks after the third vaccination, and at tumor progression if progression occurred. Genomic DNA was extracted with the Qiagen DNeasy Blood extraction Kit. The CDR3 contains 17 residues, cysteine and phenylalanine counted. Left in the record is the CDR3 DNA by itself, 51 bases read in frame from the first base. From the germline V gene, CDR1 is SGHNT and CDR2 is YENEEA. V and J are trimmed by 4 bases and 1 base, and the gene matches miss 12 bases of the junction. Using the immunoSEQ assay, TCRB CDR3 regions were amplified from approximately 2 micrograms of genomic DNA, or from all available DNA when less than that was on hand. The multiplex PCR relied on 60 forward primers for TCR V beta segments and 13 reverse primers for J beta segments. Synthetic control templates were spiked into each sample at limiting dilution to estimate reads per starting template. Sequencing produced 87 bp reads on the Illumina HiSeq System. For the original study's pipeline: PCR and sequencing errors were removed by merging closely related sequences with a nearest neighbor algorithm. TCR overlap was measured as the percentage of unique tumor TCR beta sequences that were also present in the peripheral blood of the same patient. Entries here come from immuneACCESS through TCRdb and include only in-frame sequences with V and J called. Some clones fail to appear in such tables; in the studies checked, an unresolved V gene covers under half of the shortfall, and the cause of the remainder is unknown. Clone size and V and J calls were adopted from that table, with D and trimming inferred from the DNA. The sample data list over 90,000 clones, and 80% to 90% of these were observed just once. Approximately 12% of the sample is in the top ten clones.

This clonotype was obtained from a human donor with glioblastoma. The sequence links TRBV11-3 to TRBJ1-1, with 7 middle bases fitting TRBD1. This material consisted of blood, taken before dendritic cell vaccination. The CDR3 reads CASSCKHAGQKNTEAFF. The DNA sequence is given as TGTGCCAGCAGCTGTAAACATGCGGGACAGAAGAACACTGAAGCTTTCTTT.